The rows below give T cell receptor beta chains drawn from one sample of a study of shared clonotypes between healthy human individuals. Measured with immunoSEQ multiplex PCR; TCRdb has only the in-frame clones, and not every one. Among millions of clones listed, over 85% were seen once. The source material was naive CD8+ T cells sorted from blood. These receptors all stem from a man aged 18 to 29 in good health. Each CDR3 is given with its conserved first and last residue. The D gene is left open where the match is weak. For some rows the clone size is stated as once, few or many, or as a class when expanded; others skip it.

clone_size d_call j_call v_call cdr3_aa cdr3_nt
NA NA TRBJ2-3 TRBV4-1 CASSQGVTDTQYF TGCGCCAGCAGCCAGGGAGTCACAGATACGCAGTATTTT
NA NA TRBJ2-5 TRBV7-8 CASSPEGGQETQYF TGTGCCAGCAGCCCTGAGGGGGGTCAAGAGACCCAGTACTTC
NA NA TRBJ1-4 TRBV7-9 CASSSPDGNLYEKLFF TGTGCCAGCAGCTCACCGGATGGCAACCTCTATGAAAAACTGTTTTTT
NA TRBD2 TRBJ2-7 TRBV7-8 CASSSGLAGGIRSYEQYF TGTGCCAGCAGCTCGGGACTAGCGGGGGGAATTAGGTCCTACGAGCAGTACTTC
NA NA TRBJ2-7 TRBV7-3 CASSLGVGSYEQYF TGTGCCAGCAGCTTAGGAGTAGGCAGCTACGAGCAGTACTTC
few NA TRBJ2-7 TRBV5-4 CASSLDRSSYEQYF TGTGCCAGCAGCTTGGATAGGAGCTCCTACGAGCAGTACTTC
NA TRBD2 TRBJ2-7 TRBV27 CASSPRGGAPSYEQYF TGTGCCAGCAGTCCCCGGGGGGGGGCCCCCTCCTACGAGCAGTACTTC
NA TRBD1 TRBJ1-5 TRBV4-2 CASSQAPTGGGFDQPQHF TGTGCCAGCAGCCAGGCCCCCACAGGGGGCGGTTTCGATCAGCCCCAGCATTTT
NA NA TRBJ2-7 TRBV5-4 CASSLETAYEQYF TGTGCCAGCAGCTTAGAGACAGCCTACGAGCAGTACTTC
NA TRBD1 TRBJ2-3 TRBV7-9 CASSLGFGTGSDTQYF TGTGCCAGCAGCTTAGGATTTGGGACAGGGTCAGATACGCAGTATTTT
NA NA TRBJ2-7 TRBV5-4 CASSPVDRHYEQYF TGTGCCAGCAGCCCCGTGGACAGACACTACGAGCAGTACTTC
NA TRBD1 TRBJ2-7 TRBV30 CAWSIPGQGVSLSDKGLYEQYF TGTGCCTGGAGTATACCGGGACAGGGGGTTTCTCTGTCAGACAAAGGATTATACGAGCAGTACTTC
NA NA TRBJ2-7 TRBV6-1 CAISLGRTYEQYF TGTGCCATTAGCTTGGGCCGAACCTACGAGCAGTACTTC
NA NA TRBJ1-1 TRBV5-1 CASSLAWGFEAFF TGCGCCAGCAGCTTGGCCTGGGGGTTTGAAGCTTTCTTT
NA NA TRBJ2-7 TRBV11-2 CASSLDVWGHEQYF TGTGCCAGCAGCTTAGATGTTTGGGGGCACGAGCAGTACTTC
NA NA TRBJ1-1 TRBV10-3 CAITEGGITEAFF TGTGCCATCACCGAAGGGGGGATCACTGAAGCTTTCTTT
NA NA TRBJ2-7 TRBV6-6 CASSLDVSYEQYF TGTGCCAGCAGTTTGGACGTCTCCTACGAGCAGTACTTC
NA NA TRBJ2-7 TRBV19 CASSTRYSYEQYF TGTGCCAGTAGCACTAGATACTCCTACGAGCAGTACTTC
NA TRBD2 TRBJ2-1 TRBV13 CASSYGTSGSSEQFF TGTGCCAGCAGCTACGGGACTAGCGGGAGTTCTGAGCAGTTCTTC
NA NA TRBJ1-1 TRBV28 CASSGAGNTEAFF TGTGCCAGCAGTGGTGCGGGAAACACTGAAGCTTTCTTT
once TRBD1 TRBJ2-7 TRBV7-8 CASSPETGEVYEQYF TGTGCCAGCAGCCCAGAGACAGGGGAGGTCTACGAGCAGTACTTC
NA TRBD2 TRBJ2-3 TRBV4-1 CASSQIEAGVEDTQYF TGCGCCAGCAGCCAGATCGAGGCGGGGGTGGAAGATACGCAGTATTTT
NA TRBD1 TRBJ1-3 TRBV4-1 CASKSGTASGNTIYF TGCGCCAGCAAATCTGGGACAGCCTCTGGAAACACCATATATTTT
NA TRBD2 TRBJ2-7 TRBV18 CASSPLAGHYEQYF TGTGCCAGCTCACCACTAGCGGGGCACTACGAGCAGTACTTC
NA TRBD1 TRBJ2-7 TRBV13 CASSPGTGGAYEQYF TGTGCCAGCAGCCCAGGGACAGGGGGAGCCTACGAGCAGTACTTC
NA TRBD1 TRBJ1-4 TRBV4-2 CASSQDRGDEKLFF TGTGCCAGCAGCCAGGACAGGGGCGATGAAAAACTGTTTTTT
NA TRBD2 TRBJ2-1 TRBV11-2 CASSSGLARPNEQFF TGTGCCAGCAGCTCCGGACTAGCGCGACCGAATGAGCAGTTCTTC
NA TRBD1 TRBJ1-2 TRBV5-1 CASSPQGAGNYGYTF TGCGCCAGCAGCCCACAGGGGGCCGGTAACTATGGCTACACCTTC
NA TRBD2 TRBJ2-3 TRBV2 CASRECGGNTDTQYF TGTGCCAGCAGAGAATGCGGGGGGAACACAGATACGCAGTATTTT
NA NA TRBJ2-2 TRBV10-3 CAIMLTGRTGELFF TGTGCCATCATGCTTACAGGGAGGACCGGGGAGCTGTTTTTT
once NA TRBJ2-3 TRBV6-5 CASSWGEGTDTQYF TGTGCCAGCAGTTGGGGGGAAGGCACAGATACGCAGTATTTT
NA NA TRBJ1-3 TRBV5-1 CATGEGESGNTIYF TGCGCCACCGGGGAGGGCGAAAGCGGAAACACCATATATTTT
NA NA TRBJ1-1 TRBV5-1 CASSTRFGLGNTEAFF TGCGCCAGCAGCACCCGGTTTGGTTTGGGGAACACTGAAGCTTTCTTT
NA TRBD1 TRBJ1-2 TRBV13 CASSLGAGQGASDGYTF TGTGCCAGCAGCTTAGGAGCGGGACAGGGGGCGTCGGATGGCTACACCTTC
NA TRBD2 TRBJ2-3 TRBV5-1 CASSSGTIFPDTQYF TGCGCCAGCAGCTCCGGGACTATTTTCCCAGATACGCAGTATTTT